This T cell receptor (beta chain) came from a study of graft-versus-host responses after intestinal transplantation. Study-level points and caveats: Clonal ratios of graft-versus-host to host-versus-graft in allografts were high for patients exhibiting graft-donor T cell macrochimerism. The authors found GvH clones in recipient marrow, some appearing first in ileum or blood. The highest levels of circulating GvH clones went along with early declines in HvG clones after transplant.

Measured with immunoSEQ multiplex PCR; TCRdb has only the in-frame clones, and not every one. The table includes some 110,000 clones, just over 90% detected once. In regard to this clone: Its target is not known.

The CDR3 has 12 residues. In germline, CDR1 is SGHTA, CDR2 FQGNSA. Trimming removed 5 bases at V and 12 bases at J, with 14 bases between. The sequence came from a human donor who was the organ donor for an intestinal transplant. The chain recombines TRBV7-2 with TRBJ2-1, with TRBD2 as a possible D gene (5 bases). Sequencing used unstimulated CD4+ T cells sorted from spleen or lymph node cells, obtained before transplant. The CDR3 bases are TGTGCCAGCAGCGGACGGACTCGATTGCAGTTCTTC. This gives the protein CASSGRTRLQFF. Using reference TRBV7-2 and TRBJ2-1 for the parts outside the CDR3, the full variable domain is GAGVSQSPSNKVTEKGKDVELRCDPISGHTALYWYRQSLGQGLEFLIYFQGNSAPDKSGLPSDRFSAERTGGSVSTLTIQRTQQEDSAVYLCASSGRTRLQFFGPGTRLTVL.